These T cell receptor beta chains were read from a single sample in a study of CD8 T cells in ankylosing spondylitis. TCRdb analysed the 5' RACE reads with MiXCR anew, one entry per CDR3 protein. This table holds 50,000 to 70,000 distinct CDR3 sequences, 6% to 8% found once. Sequenced input: synovial fluid, either unsorted or a sorted T cell fraction (not recorded which). Receptors originate from a male donor with ankylosing spondylitis. CDR3s include the opening cysteine and the closing phenylalanine or tryptophan. D genes are given only for firm matches. Clone size, where shown, is once, few, many, or a class for clones that have expanded.

V	size	J	D	CDR3	DNA
TRBV28	many	TRBJ2-7	TRBD1	CASRWTGDHYEQYF	TGTGCCAGCAGATGGACAGGGGACCACTACGAGCAGTACTTC
TRBV7-8	.	TRBJ2-2	.	CASSLRGGITRELFF	TGTGCCAGCAGCTTAAGGGGTGGTATCACCAGGGAGCTGTTTTTT
TRBV6-1	.	TRBJ1-2	.	CASREEWTEAFYGYTF	TGTGCCAGCAGAGAAGAATGGACGGAGGCCTTCTATGGCTACACCTTC
TRBV24-1	few	TRBJ2-5	.	CATSGRPGGTQYF	TGTGCCACCAGTGGACGGCCAGGCGGGACCCAGTACTTC
TRBV28	few	TRBJ1-5	.	CASSTDAGTRGNQPQHF	TGTGCCAGCAGTACCGATGCCGGGACAAGGGGTAATCAGCCCCAGCATTTT
TRBV7-3	.	TRBJ2-6	TRBD2	CASSYSSGSGANVLTF	TGTGCCAGCAGCTACTCTAGCGGCTCTGGGGCCAACGTCCTGACTTTC
TRBV7-2	many	TRBJ2-7	.	CASSHGTGTGSSYEQYF	TGTGCCAGCAGCCACGGGACTGGGACTGGGAGCTCCTACGAGCAGTACTTC
TRBV5-5	many	TRBJ2-3	.	CASSFGRGDTQYF	TGTGCCAGCAGCTTCGGGAGAGGGGATACGCAGTATTTT
TRBV5-1	.	TRBJ2-5	TRBD1	CASSQTGGETQYF	TGCGCCAGCAGCCAGACAGGGGGAGAGACCCAGTACTTC
TRBV29-1	many	TRBJ2-1	TRBD2	CSVKDLGLAAWRNEQFF	TGCAGCGTTAAAGACCTGGGACTAGCCGCTTGGAGGAATGAGCAGTTCTTC
TRBV29-1	many	TRBJ1-1	TRBD1	CSVKSWTGIRIGTEAFF	TGCAGCGTTAAGAGCTGGACAGGGATACGAATAGGCACTGAAGCTTTCTTT
TRBV18	.	TRBJ2-2	TRBD2	CASSPEREIGTGELFF	TGTGCCAGCTCACCCGAGCGGGAGATCGGTACCGGGGAGCTGTTTTTT
TRBV14	.	TRBJ2-1	.	CASSQARLGEQFF	TGTGCCAGCAGCCAAGCTCGGCTGGGTGAGCAGTTCTTC
TRBV5-1	many	TRBJ2-1	TRBD2	CASSVSGGAYNEQFF	TGCGCCAGCAGCGTGAGCGGGGGGGCCTACAATGAGCAGTTCTTC
TRBV15	many	TRBJ1-2	.	CATSRDGGTYYGYTF	TGTGCCACCAGCAGAGATGGAGGGACTTACTATGGCTACACCTTC
TRBV10-3	few	TRBJ1-2	TRBD1	CAISLGQGGVGGYTF	TGTGCCATCAGTTTGGGACAGGGTGGGGTCGGAGGCTACACCTTC
TRBV10-3	many	TRBJ1-1	.	CAIREDTEAFF	TGTGCCATCCGGGAAGATACTGAAGCTTTCTTT
TRBV11-2	many	TRBJ2-1	.	CASSFGVGEQFF	TGTGCCAGCAGCTTCGGAGTTGGGGAGCAGTTCTTC
TRBV7-9	.	TRBJ2-1	.	CASSLAAWNEQFF	TGTGCCAGCAGCTTAGCGGCGTGGAATGAGCAGTTCTTC
TRBV7-8	few	TRBJ2-1	.	CASSTHSNEQFF	TGTGCCAGCAGCACCCACAGCAATGAGCAGTTCTTC
TRBV4-1	many	TRBJ2-1	TRBD2	CASSQSRLAGVDNEQFF	TGCGCCAGCAGCCAATCCAGACTAGCGGGAGTGGACAATGAGCAGTTCTTC
TRBV5-1	many	TRBJ2-1	.	CASSLSMGNEQFF	TGCGCCAGCAGCTTGTCTATGGGCAATGAGCAGTTCTTC
TRBV5-1	many	TRBJ2-1	TRBD2	CASSAGTSGYNEQFF	TGCGCCAGCAGCGCCGGGACTAGCGGTTACAATGAGCAGTTCTTC
TRBV4-3	.	TRBJ1-2	TRBD1	CASSPGQGAQYGYTF	TGCGCCAGCAGCCCTGGACAGGGAGCCCAGTATGGCTACACCTTC
TRBV5-1	few	TRBJ2-1	TRBD2	CASRGASGRGYNEQFF	TGCGCCAGCAGGGGGGCTAGCGGGAGAGGTTACAATGAGCAGTTCTTC
TRBV11-2	.	TRBJ2-3	.	CASSGVDGASTDTQYF	TGTGCCAGCAGCGGGGTCGATGGGGCTAGCACAGATACGCAGTATTTT
TRBV7-8	many	TRBJ1-6	.	CASSGREGNSPLHF	TGTGCCAGCAGCGGGAGGGAGGGGAATTCACCCCTCCACTTT
TRBV5-1	many	TRBJ2-2	.	CASSLFLNTGELFF	TGCGCCAGCAGCTTGTTCCTAAACACCGGGGAGCTGTTTTTT
TRBV6-1	few	TRBJ2-1	.	CASRRGGRSYNEQFF	TGTGCCAGCAGGCGAGGGGGTCGCTCCTACAATGAGCAGTTCTTC
TRBV29-1	many	TRBJ2-4	.	CSVGRQNIQYF	TGCAGCGTTGGCCGGCAAAACATTCAGTACTTC
TRBV20-1	many	TRBJ2-7	TRBD2	CSARTSGRYEQYF	TGCAGTGCGAGGACTAGCGGGAGGTACGAGCAGTACTTC
TRBV24-1	.	TRBJ2-3	.	CATSDRTRGGTDTQYF	TGTGCCACCAGTGATCGGACCCGAGGGGGGACAGATACGCAGTATTTT
TRBV5-1	.	TRBJ2-2	.	CASSLALQKSGELFF	TGCGCCAGCAGCTTGGCCTTGCAGAAATCCGGGGAGCTGTTTTTT
TRBV9	.	TRBJ2-2	TRBD1	CASSPFGDRVTGELFF	TGTGCCAGCAGCCCCTTCGGGGACAGGGTAACCGGGGAGCTGTTTTTT
TRBV29-1	many	TRBJ1-2	TRBD1	CSVAGTADGYTF	TGCAGCGTGGCCGGGACAGCGGACGGCTACACCTTC
TRBV12-3/TRBV12-4	many	TRBJ2-1	TRBD2	CASSLSGSPLNEQFF	TGTGCCAGCAGTCTTAGCGGGAGCCCCCTCAATGAGCAGTTCTTC
TRBV28	few	TRBJ1-6	TRBD1	CASTGGPHPDGSPLHF	TGTGCCAGCACAGGGGGACCCCACCCAGATGGTTCACCCCTCCACTTT
TRBV2	few	TRBJ2-7	TRBD2	CASSEALGLAGGPSYEQYF	TGTGCCAGCAGTGAAGCGCTGGGACTAGCGGGAGGGCCGTCCTACGAGCAGTACTTC
TRBV10-3	few	TRBJ1-1	.	CAIQGEPTEAFF	TGTGCCATTCAGGGTGAACCGACTGAAGCTTTCTTT
TRBV5-1	.	TRBJ2-7	.	CASAGMVASDSYEQYF	TGCGCCAGCGCGGGTATGGTAGCGTCTGACTCCTACGAGCAGTACTTC
TRBV18	many	TRBJ1-5	TRBD1	CASSAGTGKEPQHF	TGTGCCAGCTCAGCTGGGACAGGGAAGGAGCCCCAGCATTTT
TRBV5-1	medium-sized	TRBJ2-1	.	CASSFSGYDEQFF	TGCGCCAGCAGCTTTTCAGGGTACGATGAGCAGTTCTTC
TRBV9	few	TRBJ2-1	TRBD2	CASSGTSGREGEQFF	TGTGCCAGCAGCGGGACTAGCGGGAGAGAGGGTGAGCAGTTCTTC
TRBV6-1	many	TRBJ1-6	.	CASGDSSYNSPLHF	TGTGCCAGCGGGGATAGCTCCTATAATTCACCCCTCCACTTT
TRBV4-1	many	TRBJ2-7	.	CASSRAMSLPTAFSSYEQYF	TGCGCCAGCAGCAGAGCAATGAGTCTACCTACGGCCTTCAGCTCCTACGAGCAGTACTTC
TRBV6-6	few	TRBJ1-2	.	CASSYSGGGYTF	TGTGCCAGCAGTTACTCGGGCGGGGGCTACACCTTC
TRBV28	.	TRBJ2-7	TRBD2	CASRAWTTGTSYYEQYF	TGTGCCAGCAGAGCCTGGACCACCGGGACTAGTTACTACGAGCAGTACTTC
TRBV3-1	.	TRBJ2-7	TRBD2	CASSYSGRLYEQYF	TGTGCCAGCAGCTATAGCGGGAGATTGTACGAGCAGTACTTC
TRBV28	.	TRBJ1-1	.	CASSMGLRVTEAFF	TGTGCCAGCAGTATGGGTCTCCGGGTGACTGAAGCTTTCTTT
TRBV5-1	few	TRBJ2-5	TRBD1	CASSRDRGLEETQYF	TGCGCCAGCAGCAGGGACAGGGGGCTTGAAGAGACCCAGTACTTC
TRBV6-1	many	TRBJ2-7	.	CASSPDLWAQGEQYF	TGTGCCAGCAGCCCGGACCTGTGGGCCCAGGGGGAGCAGTACTTC
TRBV6-1	.	TRBJ2-5	.	CASTRGWGQETQYF	TGTGCCAGCACCCGGGGATGGGGCCAAGAGACCCAGTACTTC
TRBV6-2/TRBV6-3	few	TRBJ2-1	.	CASLPGTAYNEQFF	TGTGCCAGTCTCCCCGGGACGGCATACAATGAGCAGTTCTTC
TRBV5-1	.	TRBJ1-4	TRBD1	CASSLRTGTRDEKLFF	TGCGCCAGCAGCTTGAGGACAGGGACTCGAGATGAAAAACTGTTTTTT
TRBV5-6	.	TRBJ2-7	.	CASSLVHGVEGEQYF	TGTGCCAGCAGCTTGGTTCACGGAGTTGAGGGCGAGCAGTACTTC
TRBV4-1	.	TRBJ1-2	.	CASSQGARGSQGWGYTF	TGCGCCAGCAGCCAGGGGGCAAGGGGGTCACAGGGCTGGGGCTACACCTTC
TRBV6-2/TRBV6-3	many	TRBJ2-5	TRBD2	CASSSPGLAGVRETQYF	TGTGCCAGCAGTTCCCCGGGACTAGCGGGAGTTCGAGAGACCCAGTACTTC
TRBV11-2	.	TRBJ2-7	.	CASSLGGDLTYEQYF	TGTGCCAGCAGCTTAGGGGGGGATTTGACCTACGAGCAGTACTTC
TRBV5-6	.	TRBJ2-3	TRBD1	CASSLALGQGTDTQYF	TGTGCCAGCAGCTTGGCCTTGGGACAGGGGACAGATACGCAGTATTTT